A single sample is the source of the 21 T cell receptor beta chains below, sequenced in a study of blood T cell repertoires in COVID-19. Profiling relied on immunoSEQ multiplex PCR, and the TCRdb table lists in-frame clones only, not all of them. This table has about 130,000 clones, approximately 83% appearing once. Sequencing used peripheral blood. The receptors originated from a woman between 50 and 59 years old with acute or convalescent COVID-19.

This clone has at least ten counts. V gene TRBV9 combines with J gene TRBJ1-1, with D tentatively TRBD1 (5 bases). V was pared by 0 bases and J by 4 bases, with 16 bases between. The CDR3 has 16 amino acids. Per germline, CDR1 SGDLS and CDR2 YYNGEE. In DNA, the CDR3 is TGTGCCAGCAGCGTAGTATCAGGGACTGGAGGCACTGAAGCTTTCTTT. Encoded protein: CASSVVSGTGGTEAFF.

On this clone: The same CDR3 arises from other DNA sequences in this sample as well. The V gene is TRBV29-1, the J gene TRBJ2-7, with a weak D call TRBD2 (5 bases). Trimming removed 2 bases at V and 7 bases at J, with 9 bases between. The CDR3 contains 11 residues. Germline CDR1 SQVTM, CDR2 ANQGSEA. CDR3 sequence: CSVESPGEQYF. The CDR3, as DNA: TGCAGCGTTGAATCTCCGGGGGAGCAGTACTTC.

V and J are TRBV5-4 and TRBJ2-3, with 9 bases aligning to TRBD2. The J segment lost 4 bases and the V segment lost 0 bases, leaving 0 bases of the junction unmatched. CDR3 length: 14 residues. Germline V gene data show CDR1 as SGHNT and CDR2 as YYREEE (reference sequence). The CDR3 sequence is CASSLERGADTQYF. The CDR3 DNA reads TGTGCCAGCAGCTTGGAGCGGGGGGCAGATACGCAGTATTTT.

This chain connects TRBV7-2 to TRBJ1-6, with D possibly TRBD1 on 6 matching bases. The germline V and J ends were trimmed by 5 bases and 11 bases, with 13 bases remaining between them. CDR3 length: 13 residues. Per germline, CDR1 SGHTA and CDR2 FQGNSA. The CDR3 DNA reads as TGTGCCAGCAGCGACGCACAGGGAACACCCCTCCACTTT. Residues: CASSDAQGTPLHF. Supplemented by reference TRBV7-2 and TRBJ1-6, the full variable domain reads GAGVSQSPSNKVTEKGKDVELRCDPISGHTALYWYRQSLGQGLEFLIYFQGNSAPDKSGLPSDRFSAERTGGSVSTLTIQRTQQEDSAVYLCASSDAQGTPLHFGNGTRLTVT.

The table lists this clone with a few counts. V usage is TRBV29-1 and J usage is TRBJ1-2; D perhaps matches TRBD1 (6 bases). Trimming pared 1 base from V and 5 bases from J, leaving 17 bases between. In germline, CDR1 is SQVTM, CDR2 ANQGSEA. This CDR3 comprises 15 residues. The CDR3 nucleotides read TGCAGCGTTGAAGTGGGAGGGGGTAGGGAGTATGGCTACACCTTC. Its protein is CSVEVGGGREYGYTF.

The chain links TRBV15 to TRBJ1-4; D is unclear. Trimming removed 5 bases from V and 8 bases from J, with 9 bases in between. Germline lookup yields CDR1 LNHNV and CDR2 YYDKDF (reference sequence). The CDR3 sequence is 12 residues long. In nucleotides, the CDR3 is TGTGCCACCAGCGTGAATCGGGAAAAACTGTTTTTT. Residues: CATSVNREKLFF.

V is TRBV27 and J is TRBJ1-1; no definite D call. Germline CDR1 is MNHEY and CDR2 is SMNVEV (reference sequence). V was pared by 2 bases and J by 3 bases, with 7 bases between. There are 13 residues in the CDR3. The CDR3 sequence: CASSLTADTEAFF. CDR3 coding DNA: TGTGCCAGCAGTTTAACAGCAGACACTGAAGCTTTCTTT.

This clone was recorded a few times. The CDR3: CASSEASSGANVLTF. CDR3 nucleotide sequence: TGTGCCAGCAGCGAGGCCTCCTCTGGGGCCAACGTCCTGACTTTC. The chain combines TRBV2 with TRBJ2-6; D is uncertain. The germline V gene encodes CDR1 SNHLY and CDR2 FYNNEI. This CDR3 is built from 15 residues. With 6 bases removed from V and 0 bases from J, the gap between germline ends came to 9 bases.

This clone was found a few times. This sequence joins TRBV25-1 and TRBJ1-5; D ambiguous. Trimming cost V 3 bases and J 2 bases, with 8 bases left between them. CDR3 length equals 14 residues. CDR1 MGHDK and CDR2 SYGVNS come from the germline V gene. CDR3 protein: CASSDAGGNQPQHF. The CDR3 nucleotides read TGTGCCAGCAGTGACGCCGGGGGCAATCAGCCCCAGCATTTT.

The J gene is TRBJ1-1, the V gene TRBV5-4; D perhaps matches TRBD1 (5 bases). The germline V and J ends were trimmed by 0 bases and 4 bases, with 10 bases remaining between them. Germline CDR1 and CDR2: SGHNT and YYREEE (reference sequence). This CDR3 contains 14 residues. Written as DNA, the CDR3 is TGTGCCAGCAGCTTGGTCGGGGGTGGCACTGAAGCTTTCTTT. It encodes CASSLVGGGTEAFF.

This rearrangement joins TRBV3-1 (or the pseudogene TRBV3-2) to TRBJ2-1; TRBD1 aligns across 8 bases. CDR3 length: 15 amino acids. The germline V gene has CDR1 LGHDT and CDR2 YNNKEL (reference sequence). V was clipped by 2 bases and J by 12 bases; unmatched bases: 12. For the CDR3, the DNA is TGTGCCAGCAGCCAAACCCGGACAGGGTCTGAAGCGCAGTTCTTC. Translated: CASSQTRTGSEAQFF.

The J gene is TRBJ1-5, the V gene TRBV19; 7 nucleotides agree with TRBD1. V lost 2 bases and J lost 7; bases outside the gene matches: 5. Germline-derived CDR1 and CDR2 are LNHDA and SQIVND (reference sequence). The CDR3 is 14 amino acids. The DNA for the CDR3 is TGTGCCAGTAGTATAAAGCAGGGGGGCCAGCCCCAGCATTTT. Translated: CASSIKQGGQPQHF.

This clone came up a few times. The chain links TRBV29-1 to TRBJ2-7; D is possibly TRBD1 (5 bases). Germline CDR1 reads SQVTM; CDR2 reads ANQGSEA. Trimming removed 8 bases at V and 3 bases at J, with 11 bases between. This CDR3 spans 11 amino acids. DNA of the CDR3: TGCAGCTACAGGAGAGACTACGAGCAGTACTTC. As protein: CSYRRDYEQYF.

This clone was detected once. The chain links TRBV5-6 to TRBJ1-3, with a possible D match to TRBD1 (5 bases). V lost 0 bases and J 4 bases, leaving 11 bases between the germline ends. CDR3 size: 15 residues. Germline lookup yields CDR1 SGHDT and CDR2 YYEEEE. Written as DNA, the CDR3 is TGTGCCAGCAGCTTGGCAGGGTACTCCGGAAACACCATATATTTT. This gives the protein CASSLAGYSGNTIYF.

The genes are TRBV6-1 and TRBJ1-5; a possible D gene is TRBD1 (6 bases). V was clipped by 1 base and J by 0 bases, with 16 bases between them. CDR3 length equals 18 residues. Germline V gene sequence: CDR1 MNHNS, CDR2 SASEGT. CDR3 sequence reads: CASSEVWPGAYSNQPQHF. In nucleotides, the CDR3 is TGTGCCAGCAGTGAAGTATGGCCAGGGGCCTATAGCAATCAGCCCCAGCATTTT.

V usage is TRBV4-2 and J usage is TRBJ2-1; tentatively, D is TRBD1 (6 bases). CDR1 is LGHNA, CDR2 YNFKEQ, per germline. The CDR3 extends over 19 amino acids. Trimming left V 1 base short and J 1 base short, with 20 bases between. CDR3 loop: CASSQGSQGPFLSYNEQFF. The CDR3 bases are TGTGCCAGCAGCCAAGGTTCGCAGGGGCCCTTCCTATCCTACAATGAGCAGTTCTTC.

The chain combines TRBV30 with TRBJ2-2; 9 positions agree with TRBD1. Germline trimming cut 3 bases from V and 2 bases from J; bases unmatched to any gene: 7. The germline V gene has CDR1 GTSNPN and CDR2 SVGIG (reference sequence). The length of the CDR3 is 16 residues. Here the CDR3 DNA reads TGTGCCTGGAGAGCCCCGGGACAGGGCAACACCGGGGAGCTGTTTTTT. It codes for CAWRAPGQGNTGELFF.

The chain joins TRBV6-5 to TRBJ1-1; 9 bases are a match to TRBD1. Germline CDR1 and CDR2: MNHEY and SVGAGI. The CDR3 length is 14 residues. The J segment lost 3 bases and the V segment lost 5 bases, leaving 4 bases of the junction unmatched. DNA of the CDR3: TGTGCCAGCAGTACGGGACAGGGCGACACTGAAGCTTTCTTT. It specifies CASSTGQGDTEAFF.

In the case of this clone: The sample holds other DNA sequences that translate to the same CDR3. The chain recombines TRBV18 with TRBJ2-2; TRBD1 might be the D (5 bases). This CDR3 region has 16 residues. Germline CDR1 is KGHSH and CDR2 is LQKENI. Trimming cost V 3 bases and J 1 base, with 12 bases left between them. CDR3: CASSPQTGRNTGELFF. The DNA of the CDR3 is TGTGCCAGCTCACCCCAAACAGGACGGAACACCGGGGAGCTGTTTTTT.

The chain couples TRBV5-5 to TRBJ1-3; D unclear. With 1 base removed from V and 0 bases from J, the gap between germline ends came to 8 bases. From germline, CDR1 is SGHKS and CDR2 YYEKEE (reference sequence). The CDR3 length is 15 residues. Written as DNA, the CDR3 is TGTGCCAGCAGCTTGTTCCAGAACTCTGGAAACACCATATATTTT. This codes for CASSLFQNSGNTIYF.

This clone was recorded once. The gene calls are TRBV6-6 and TRBJ1-1; D is unclear. Germline-derived CDR1 and CDR2 are MNHNY and SVGAGI (reference sequence). V was trimmed by 6 bases and J by 4 bases, leaving 15 bases between them. This CDR3 is built from 14 residues. CDR3 protein: CASSLSMRVTEAFF. The DNA of the CDR3 is TGTGCCAGCAGCCTGAGCATGAGGGTCACTGAAGCTTTCTTT.